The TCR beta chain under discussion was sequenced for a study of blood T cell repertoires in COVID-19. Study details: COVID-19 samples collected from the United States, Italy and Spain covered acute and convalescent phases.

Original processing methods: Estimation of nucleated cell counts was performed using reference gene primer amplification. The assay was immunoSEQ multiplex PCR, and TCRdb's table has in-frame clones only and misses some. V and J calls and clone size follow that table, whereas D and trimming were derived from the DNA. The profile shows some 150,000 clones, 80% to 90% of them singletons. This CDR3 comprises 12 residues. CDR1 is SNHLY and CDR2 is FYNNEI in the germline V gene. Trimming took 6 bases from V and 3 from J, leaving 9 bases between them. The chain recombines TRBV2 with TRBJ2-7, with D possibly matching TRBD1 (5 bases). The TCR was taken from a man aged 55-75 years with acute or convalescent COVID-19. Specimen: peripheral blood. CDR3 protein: CASRPDSYEQYF. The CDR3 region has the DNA TGTGCCAGCAGACCCGACAGCTACGAGCAGTACTTC.